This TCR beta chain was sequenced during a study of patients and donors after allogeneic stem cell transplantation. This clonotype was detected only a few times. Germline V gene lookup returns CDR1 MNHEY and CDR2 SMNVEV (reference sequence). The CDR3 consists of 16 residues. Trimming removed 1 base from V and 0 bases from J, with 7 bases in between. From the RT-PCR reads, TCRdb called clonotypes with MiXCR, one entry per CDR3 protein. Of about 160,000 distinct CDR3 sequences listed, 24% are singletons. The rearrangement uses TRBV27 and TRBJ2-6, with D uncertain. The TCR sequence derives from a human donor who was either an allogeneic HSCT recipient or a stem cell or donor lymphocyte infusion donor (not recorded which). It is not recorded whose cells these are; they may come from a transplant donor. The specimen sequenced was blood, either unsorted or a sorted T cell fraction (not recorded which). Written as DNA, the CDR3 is TGTGCCAGCAGTTTATTCGGTAGCTCTGGGGCCAACGTCCTGACTTTC. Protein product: CASSLFGSSGANVLTF.